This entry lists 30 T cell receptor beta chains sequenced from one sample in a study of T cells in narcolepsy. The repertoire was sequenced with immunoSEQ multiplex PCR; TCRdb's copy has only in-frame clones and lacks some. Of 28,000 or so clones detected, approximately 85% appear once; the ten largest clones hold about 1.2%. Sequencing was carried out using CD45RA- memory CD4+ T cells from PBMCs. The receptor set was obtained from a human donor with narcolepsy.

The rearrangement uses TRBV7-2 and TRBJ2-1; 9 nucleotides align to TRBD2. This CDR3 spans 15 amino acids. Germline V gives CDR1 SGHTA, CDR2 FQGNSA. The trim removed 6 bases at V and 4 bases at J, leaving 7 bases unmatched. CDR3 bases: TGTGCCAGCAGGAGGTCTAGCGGGGATTACAATGAGCAGTTCTTC. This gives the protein CASRRSSGDYNEQFF.

As DNA, the CDR3 is TGTGCCAGCAGAGGAGACAGGAACACCGGGGAGCTGTTTTTT. Its protein product is CASRGDRNTGELFF. The chain is built from TRBV6-4 and TRBJ2-2, with a tentative D call TRBD1 (5 bases). The CDR3 extends over 14 amino acids. Germline CDR1 MRHNA, CDR2 SNTAGT. Trimming shortened V by 6 bases and J by 1 base, and 9 bases separated the two germline ends.

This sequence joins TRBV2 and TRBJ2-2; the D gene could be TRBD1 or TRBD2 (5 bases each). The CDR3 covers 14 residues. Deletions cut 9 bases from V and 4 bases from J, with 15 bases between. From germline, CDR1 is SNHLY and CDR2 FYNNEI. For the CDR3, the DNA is TGTGCCAGTGCGACCGGGGCCGTCACCGGGGAGCTGTTTTTT. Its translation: CASATGAVTGELFF.

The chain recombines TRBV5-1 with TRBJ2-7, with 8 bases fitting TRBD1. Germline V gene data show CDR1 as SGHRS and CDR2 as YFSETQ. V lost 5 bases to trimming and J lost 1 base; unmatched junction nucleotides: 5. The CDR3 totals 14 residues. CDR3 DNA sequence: TGCGCCAGCAGAATGGGACAGGCATCCTACGAGCAGTACTTC. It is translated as CASRMGQASYEQYF.

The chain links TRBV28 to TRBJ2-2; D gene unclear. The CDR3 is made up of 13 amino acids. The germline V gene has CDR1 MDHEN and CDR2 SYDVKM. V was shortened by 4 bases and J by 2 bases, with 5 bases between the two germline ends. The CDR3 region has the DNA TGTGCCAGCAGTTCCTCTAACACCGGGGAGCTGTTTTTT. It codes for CASSSSNTGELFF.

The CDR3 reads CASSLGGGYEQYF. The DNA for the CDR3 is TGCGCCAGCAGCTTGGGAGGCGGGTACGAGCAGTACTTC. The J gene is TRBJ2-7, the V gene TRBV5-1; maybe TRBD2 (5 bases). CDR1 SGHRS and CDR2 YFSETQ come from the germline V gene. V was clipped by 0 bases and J by 4 bases, with 8 bases between them. The CDR3 has 13 amino acids.

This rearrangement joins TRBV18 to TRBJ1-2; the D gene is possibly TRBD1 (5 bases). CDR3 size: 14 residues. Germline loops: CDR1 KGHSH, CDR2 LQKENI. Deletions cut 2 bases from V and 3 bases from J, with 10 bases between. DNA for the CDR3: TGTGCCAGCTCACCAGAGTCCAGGGACTATGGCTACACCTTC. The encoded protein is CASSPESRDYGYTF.

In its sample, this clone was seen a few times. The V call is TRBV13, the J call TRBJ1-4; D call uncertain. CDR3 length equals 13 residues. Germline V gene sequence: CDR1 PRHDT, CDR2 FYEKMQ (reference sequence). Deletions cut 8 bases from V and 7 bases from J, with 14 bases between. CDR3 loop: CASGLLSSEKLFF. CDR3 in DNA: TGTGCCAGCGGATTACTAAGTAGTGAAAAACTGTTTTTT.

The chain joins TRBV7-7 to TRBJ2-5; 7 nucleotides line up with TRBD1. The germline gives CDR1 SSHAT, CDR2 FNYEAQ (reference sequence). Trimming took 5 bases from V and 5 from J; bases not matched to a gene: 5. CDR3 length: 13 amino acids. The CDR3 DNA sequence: TGTGCCAGCAGCACGACAGGGTGGGAGACCCAGTACTTC. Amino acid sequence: CASSTTGWETQYF.

The CDR3 nucleotides read TGTGCCAGCAGCGACCGGGACAGGGGTTTCATGAGCACTGAAGCTTTCTTT. Translating it yields CASSDRDRGFMSTEAFF. The chain recombines TRBV7-6 with TRBJ1-1; 10 nucleotides line up with TRBD1. V was clipped by 5 bases and J by 4 bases; unmatched bases: 13. CDR1 and CDR2 (germline): SGHVS, FNYEAQ. The CDR3 extends over 17 amino acids. Combining the CDR3 with reference TRBV7-6 and TRBJ1-1 gives the whole variable domain GAGVSQSPRYKVTKRGQDVALRCDPISGHVSLYWYRQALGQGPEFLTYFNYEAQQDKSGLPNDRFSAERPEGSISTLTIQRTEQRDSAMYRCASSDRDRGFMSTEAFFGQGTRLTVV.

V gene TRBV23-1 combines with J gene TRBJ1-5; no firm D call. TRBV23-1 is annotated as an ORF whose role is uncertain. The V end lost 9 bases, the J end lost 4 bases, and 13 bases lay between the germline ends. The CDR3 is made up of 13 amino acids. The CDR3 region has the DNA TGCGCCAGTGTCTCGCTGGGGAATCAGCCCCAGCATTTT. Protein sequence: CASVSLGNQPQHF.

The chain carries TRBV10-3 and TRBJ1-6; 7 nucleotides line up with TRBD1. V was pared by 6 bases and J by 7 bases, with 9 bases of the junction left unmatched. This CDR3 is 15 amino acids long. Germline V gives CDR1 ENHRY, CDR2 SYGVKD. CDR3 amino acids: CAISTDQGGNSPLHF. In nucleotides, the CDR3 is TGTGCCATCAGCACCGACCAGGGGGGGAATTCACCCCTCCACTTT.

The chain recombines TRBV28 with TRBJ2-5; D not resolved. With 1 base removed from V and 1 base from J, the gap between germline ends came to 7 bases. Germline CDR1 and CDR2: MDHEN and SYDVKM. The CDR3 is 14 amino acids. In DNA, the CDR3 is TGTGCCAGCAGTTTATCTCGCGCCCAAGAGACCCAGTACTTC. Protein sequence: CASSLSRAQETQYF.

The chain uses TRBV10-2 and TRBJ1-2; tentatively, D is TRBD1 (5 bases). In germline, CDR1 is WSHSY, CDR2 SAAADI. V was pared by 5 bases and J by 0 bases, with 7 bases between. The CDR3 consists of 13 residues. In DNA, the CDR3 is TGCGCCAGCAGTCGGGGGACTAACTATGGCTACACCTTC. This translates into CASSRGTNYGYTF.

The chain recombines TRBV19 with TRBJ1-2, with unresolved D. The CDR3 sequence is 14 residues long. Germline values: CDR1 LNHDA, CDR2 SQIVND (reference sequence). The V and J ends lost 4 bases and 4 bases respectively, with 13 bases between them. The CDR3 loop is CASSNQEEVYGYTF. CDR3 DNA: TGTGCCAGTAGTAATCAGGAAGAGGTCTATGGCTACACCTTC.

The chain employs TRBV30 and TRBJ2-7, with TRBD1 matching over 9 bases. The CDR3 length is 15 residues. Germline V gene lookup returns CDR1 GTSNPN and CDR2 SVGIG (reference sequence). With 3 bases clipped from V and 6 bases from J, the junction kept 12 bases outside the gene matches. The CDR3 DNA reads TGTGCCTGGAGGGCACAGGGGGCGCCGAGAGGCGAGCAGTACTTC. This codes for CAWRAQGAPRGEQYF.

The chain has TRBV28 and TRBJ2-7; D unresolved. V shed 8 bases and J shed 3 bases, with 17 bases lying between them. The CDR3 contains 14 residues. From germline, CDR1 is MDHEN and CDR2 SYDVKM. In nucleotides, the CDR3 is TGTGCCAGCCGACCGCCCCAGCCGAGCTACGAGCAGTACTTC. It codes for CASRPPQPSYEQYF.

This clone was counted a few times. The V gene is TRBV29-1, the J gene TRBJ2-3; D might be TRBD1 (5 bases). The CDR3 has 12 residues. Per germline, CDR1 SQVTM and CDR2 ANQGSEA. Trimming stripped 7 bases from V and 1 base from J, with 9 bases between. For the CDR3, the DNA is TGCAGCGCAGGGCATCGCACAGATACGCAGTATTTT. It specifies CSAGHRTDTQYF.

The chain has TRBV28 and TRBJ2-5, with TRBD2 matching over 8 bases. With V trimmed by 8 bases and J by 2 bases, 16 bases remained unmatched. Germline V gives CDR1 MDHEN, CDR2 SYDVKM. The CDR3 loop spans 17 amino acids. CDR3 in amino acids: CASCEKGLALSQETQYF. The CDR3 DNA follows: TGTGCCAGCTGTGAAAAAGGACTAGCTTTAAGTCAAGAGACCCAGTACTTC.

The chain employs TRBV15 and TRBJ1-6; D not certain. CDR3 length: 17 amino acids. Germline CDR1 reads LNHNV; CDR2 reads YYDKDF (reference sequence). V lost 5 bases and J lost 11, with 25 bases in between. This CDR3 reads CATSGGRGGPNGAPLHF. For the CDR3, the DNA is TGTGCCACCAGCGGAGGACGCGGCGGACCAAATGGGGCACCCCTCCACTTT.

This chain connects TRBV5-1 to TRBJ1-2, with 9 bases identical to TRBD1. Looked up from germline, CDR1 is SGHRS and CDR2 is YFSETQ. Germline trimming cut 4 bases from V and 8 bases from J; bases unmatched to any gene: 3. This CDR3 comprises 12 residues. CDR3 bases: TGCGCCAGCAGCCGGACAGGGGACGGCTACACCTTC. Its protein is CASSRTGDGYTF. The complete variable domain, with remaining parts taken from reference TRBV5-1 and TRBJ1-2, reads KAGVTQTPRYLIKTRGQQVTLSCSPISGHRSVSWYQQTPGQGLQFLFEYFSETQRNKGNFPGRFSGRQFSNSRSEMNVSTLELGDSALYLCASSRTGDGYTFGSGTRLTVV.

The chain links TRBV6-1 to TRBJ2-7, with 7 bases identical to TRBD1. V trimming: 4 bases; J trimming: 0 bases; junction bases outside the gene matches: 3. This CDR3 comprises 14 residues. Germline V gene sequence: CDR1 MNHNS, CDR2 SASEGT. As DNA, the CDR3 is TGTGCCAGCAGTGTAGCAGGGGGCTCCTACGAGCAGTACTTC. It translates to CASSVAGGSYEQYF.

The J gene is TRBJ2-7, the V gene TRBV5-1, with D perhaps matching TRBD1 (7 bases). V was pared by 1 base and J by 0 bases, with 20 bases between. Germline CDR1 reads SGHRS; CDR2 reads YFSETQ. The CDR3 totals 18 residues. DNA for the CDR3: TGCGCCAGCAGCTTGCGGGCGGGGACAGTAAAAAGCTCCTACGAGCAGTACTTC. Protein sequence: CASSLRAGTVKSSYEQYF.

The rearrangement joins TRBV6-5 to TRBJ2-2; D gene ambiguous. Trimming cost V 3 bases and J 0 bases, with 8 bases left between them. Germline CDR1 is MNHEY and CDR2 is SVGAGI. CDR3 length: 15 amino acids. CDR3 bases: TGTGCCAGCAGTTATGGCGGATCGAACACCGGGGAGCTGTTTTTT. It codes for CASSYGGSNTGELFF.

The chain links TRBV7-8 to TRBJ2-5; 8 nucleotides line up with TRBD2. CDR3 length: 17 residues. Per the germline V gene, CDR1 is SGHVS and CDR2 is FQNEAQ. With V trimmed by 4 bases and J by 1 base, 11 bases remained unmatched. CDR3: CASSSRRGGRTQETQYF. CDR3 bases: TGTGCCAGCAGCTCCCGCAGGGGCGGGAGGACCCAAGAGACCCAGTACTTC.

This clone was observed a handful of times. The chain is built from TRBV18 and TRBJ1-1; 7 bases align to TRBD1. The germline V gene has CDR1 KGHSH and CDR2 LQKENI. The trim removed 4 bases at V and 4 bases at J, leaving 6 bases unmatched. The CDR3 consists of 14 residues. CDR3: CASSLGQLPTEAFF. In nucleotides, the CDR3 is TGTGCCAGCTCACTGGGACAGCTTCCCACTGAAGCTTTCTTT.

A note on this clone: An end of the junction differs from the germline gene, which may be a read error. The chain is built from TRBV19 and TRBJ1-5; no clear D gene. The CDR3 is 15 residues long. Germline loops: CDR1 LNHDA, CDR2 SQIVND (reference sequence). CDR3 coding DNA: TGTGCCAGTAGTTTGATGGGGAATAGCAATCAGCCCCGGCATTTT. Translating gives CASSLMGNSNQPRHF.

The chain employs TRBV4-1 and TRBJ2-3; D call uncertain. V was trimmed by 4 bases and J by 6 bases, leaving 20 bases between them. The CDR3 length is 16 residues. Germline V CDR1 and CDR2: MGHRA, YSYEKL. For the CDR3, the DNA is TGCGCCAGCAGCCTATTAGGTATCCCCCCCCATGATACGCAGTATTTT. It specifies CASSLLGIPPHDTQYF.

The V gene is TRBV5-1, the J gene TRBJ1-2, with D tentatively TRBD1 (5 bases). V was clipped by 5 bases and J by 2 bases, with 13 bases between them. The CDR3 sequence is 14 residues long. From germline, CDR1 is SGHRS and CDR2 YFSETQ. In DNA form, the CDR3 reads TGCGCCAGCAGGAGTCGGGGGAAGAACTATGGCTACACCTTC. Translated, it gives CASRSRGKNYGYTF.

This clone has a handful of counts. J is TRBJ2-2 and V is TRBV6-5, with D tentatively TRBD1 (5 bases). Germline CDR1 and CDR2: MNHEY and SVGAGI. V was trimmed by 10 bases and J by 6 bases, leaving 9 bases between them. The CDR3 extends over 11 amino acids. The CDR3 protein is CATSGSGELFF. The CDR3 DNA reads TGTGCCACGTCAGGGTCCGGGGAGCTGTTTTTT.